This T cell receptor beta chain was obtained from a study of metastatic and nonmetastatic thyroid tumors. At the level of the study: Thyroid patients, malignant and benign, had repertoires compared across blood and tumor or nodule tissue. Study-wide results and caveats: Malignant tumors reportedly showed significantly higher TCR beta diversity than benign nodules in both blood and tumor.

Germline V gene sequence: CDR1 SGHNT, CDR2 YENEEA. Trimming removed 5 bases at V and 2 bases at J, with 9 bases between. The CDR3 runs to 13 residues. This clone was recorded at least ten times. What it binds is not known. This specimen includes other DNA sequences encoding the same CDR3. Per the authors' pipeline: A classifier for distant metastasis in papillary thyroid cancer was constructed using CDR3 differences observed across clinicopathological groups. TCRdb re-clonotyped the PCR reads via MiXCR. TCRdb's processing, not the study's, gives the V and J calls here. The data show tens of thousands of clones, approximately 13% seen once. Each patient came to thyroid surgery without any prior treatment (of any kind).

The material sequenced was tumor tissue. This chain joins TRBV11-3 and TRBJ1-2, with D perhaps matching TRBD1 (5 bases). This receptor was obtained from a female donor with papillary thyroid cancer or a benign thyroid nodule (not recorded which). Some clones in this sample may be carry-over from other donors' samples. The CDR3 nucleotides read TGTGCCAGCAGCCCCGGGGGGAACTATGGCTACACCTTC. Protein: CASSPGGNYGYTF.